The TCR beta chain described here comes from a study of OX40 agonist ivuxolimab in advanced cancers. At the level of the study: The study enrolled dose-escalation patients with hepatocellular carcinoma, melanoma, renal cell or head and neck cancer. Partial responses were seen in three patients, one with hepatocellular carcinoma and two with cutaneous melanoma.

Germline assignment: CDR1 KGHSH and CDR2 LQKENI. V gave up 3 bases and J gave up 1 base; unmatched junction bases: 4. This CDR3 has 16 residues. The method was immunoSEQ multiplex PCR; TCRdb's version includes in-frame clones alone and lacks a portion of them. The sample contains fewer than 45,000 clones, around 83% of which appear only once. The gene calls are TRBV18 and TRBJ1-1; 11 nucleotides align to TRBD1. This sequence was found in an adult with an advanced solid tumor such as melanoma, head and neck, liver or kidney cancer. The sequences come from CD4+ or CD8+ T cells sorted from blood, collected in a trial of the OX40 agonist ivuxolimab. The CDR3 sequence is CASSPDRGRENTEAFF. CDR3 sequence (DNA): TGTGCCAGCTCACCGGACAGGGGGCGCGAGAACACTGAAGCTTTCTTT.